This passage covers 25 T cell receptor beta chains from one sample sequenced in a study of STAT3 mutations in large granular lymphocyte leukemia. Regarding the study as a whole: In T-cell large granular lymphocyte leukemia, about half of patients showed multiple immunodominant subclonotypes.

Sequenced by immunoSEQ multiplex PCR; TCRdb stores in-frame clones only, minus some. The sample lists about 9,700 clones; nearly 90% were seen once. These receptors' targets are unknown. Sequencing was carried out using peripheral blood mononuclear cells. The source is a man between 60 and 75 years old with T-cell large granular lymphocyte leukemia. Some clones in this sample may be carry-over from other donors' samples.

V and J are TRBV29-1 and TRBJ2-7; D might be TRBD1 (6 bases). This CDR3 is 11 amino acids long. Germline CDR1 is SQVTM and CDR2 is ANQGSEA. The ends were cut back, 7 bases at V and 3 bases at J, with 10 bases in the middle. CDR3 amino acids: CSAGHYYEQYF. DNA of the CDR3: TGCAGCGCGGGACATTACTACGAGCAGTACTTC.

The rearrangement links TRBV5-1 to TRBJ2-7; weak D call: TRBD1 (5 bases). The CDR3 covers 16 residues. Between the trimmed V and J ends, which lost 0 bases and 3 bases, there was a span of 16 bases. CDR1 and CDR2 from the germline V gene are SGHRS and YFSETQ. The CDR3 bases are TGCGCCAGCAGCTTGGCAGGCTCCAGGGCTGGCTACGAGCAGTACTTC. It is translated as CASSLAGSRAGYEQYF.

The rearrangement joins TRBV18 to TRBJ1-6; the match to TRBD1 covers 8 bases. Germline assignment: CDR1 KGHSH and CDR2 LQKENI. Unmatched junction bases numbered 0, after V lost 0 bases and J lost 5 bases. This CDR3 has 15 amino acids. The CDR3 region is CASSPPTGDNSPLHF. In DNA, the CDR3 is TGTGCCAGCTCACCACCGACAGGGGATAATTCACCCCTCCACTTT.

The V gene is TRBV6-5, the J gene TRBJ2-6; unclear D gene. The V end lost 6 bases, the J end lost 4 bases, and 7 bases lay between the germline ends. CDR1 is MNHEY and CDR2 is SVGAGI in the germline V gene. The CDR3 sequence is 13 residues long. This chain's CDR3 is CASSPEGANVLTF. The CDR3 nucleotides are TGTGCCAGCAGCCCCGAGGGGGCCAACGTCCTGACTTTC.

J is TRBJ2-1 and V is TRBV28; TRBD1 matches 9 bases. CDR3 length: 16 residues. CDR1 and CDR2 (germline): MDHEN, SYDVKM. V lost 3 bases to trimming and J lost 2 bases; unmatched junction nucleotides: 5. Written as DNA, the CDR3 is TGTGCCAGCAGTTTCCCCGGACAGGGGACCTACAATGAGCAGTTCTTC. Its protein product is CASSFPGQGTYNEQFF. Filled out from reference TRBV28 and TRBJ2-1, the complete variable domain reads DVKVTQSSRYLVKRTGEKVFLECVQDMDHENMFWYRQDPGLGLRLIYFSYDVKMKEKGDIPEGYSVSREKKERFSLILESASTNQTSMYLCASSFPGQGTYNEQFFGPGTRLTVL.

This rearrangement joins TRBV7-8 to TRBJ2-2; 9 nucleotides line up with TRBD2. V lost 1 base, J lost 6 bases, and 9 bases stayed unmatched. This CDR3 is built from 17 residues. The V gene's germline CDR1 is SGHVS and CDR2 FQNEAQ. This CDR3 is CASSLVGGGRAPGELFF. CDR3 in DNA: TGTGCCAGCAGCTTAGTAGGGGGCGGGAGGGCCCCCGGGGAGCTGTTTTTT.

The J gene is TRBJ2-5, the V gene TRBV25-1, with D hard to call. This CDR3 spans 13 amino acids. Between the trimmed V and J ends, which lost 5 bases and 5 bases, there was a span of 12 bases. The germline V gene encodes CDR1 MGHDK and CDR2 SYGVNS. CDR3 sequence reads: CASSPRAVETQYF. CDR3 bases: TGTGCCAGCAGTCCTAGGGCGGTGGAGACCCAGTACTTC.

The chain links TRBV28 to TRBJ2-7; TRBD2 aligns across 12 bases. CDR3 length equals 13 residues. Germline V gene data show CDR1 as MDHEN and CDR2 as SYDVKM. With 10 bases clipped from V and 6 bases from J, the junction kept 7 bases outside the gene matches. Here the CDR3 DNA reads TGTGCCACCATTAGGACTAGCGGGATCGAGCAGTACTTC. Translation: CATIRTSGIEQYF.

DNA for the CDR3: TGCGCCAGCAGCCCAGGGAAGGGACCTGGGCCTTACACAGATACGCAGTATTTT. This encodes CASSPGKGPGPYTDTQYF. The rearrangement links TRBV4-1 to TRBJ2-3; the D call may be TRBD1 or TRBD2 (5 bases each). Trimming left V 4 bases short and J 2 bases short, with 22 bases between. The CDR3 loop spans 18 amino acids. CDR1 is MGHRA and CDR2 is YSYEKL in the germline V gene.

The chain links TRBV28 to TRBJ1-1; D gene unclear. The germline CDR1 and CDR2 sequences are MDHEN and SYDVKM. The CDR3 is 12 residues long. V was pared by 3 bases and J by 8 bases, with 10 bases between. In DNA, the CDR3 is TGTGCCAGCAGTTTGGTAGAGAGGGAAGCTTTCTTT. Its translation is CASSLVEREAFF.

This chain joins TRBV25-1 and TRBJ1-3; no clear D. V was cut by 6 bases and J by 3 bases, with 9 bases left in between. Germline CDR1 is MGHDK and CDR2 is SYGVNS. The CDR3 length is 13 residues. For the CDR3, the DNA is TGTGCCAGCAGATTGGGGAGTGGAAACACCATATATTTT. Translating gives CASRLGSGNTIYF.

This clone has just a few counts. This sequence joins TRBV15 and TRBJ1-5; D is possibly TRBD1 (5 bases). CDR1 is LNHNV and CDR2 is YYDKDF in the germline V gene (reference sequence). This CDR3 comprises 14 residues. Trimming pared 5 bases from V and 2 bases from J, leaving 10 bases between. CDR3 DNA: TGTGCCACCAGCTATAGGGGTGGCAATCAGCCCCAGCATTTT. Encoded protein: CATSYRGGNQPQHF.

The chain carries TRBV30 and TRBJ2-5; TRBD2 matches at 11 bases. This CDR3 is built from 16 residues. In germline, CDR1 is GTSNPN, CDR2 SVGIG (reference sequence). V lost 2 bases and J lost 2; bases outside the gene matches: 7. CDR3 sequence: CAWSKKGLAEQETQYF. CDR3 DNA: TGTGCCTGGAGTAAAAAGGGACTAGCGGAACAAGAGACCCAGTACTTC.

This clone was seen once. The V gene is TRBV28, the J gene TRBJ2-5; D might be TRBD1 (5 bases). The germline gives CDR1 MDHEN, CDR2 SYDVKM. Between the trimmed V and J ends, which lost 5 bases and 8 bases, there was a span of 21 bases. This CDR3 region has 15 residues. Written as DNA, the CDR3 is TGTGCCAGCAGTATCCGAGACAGACCCAAGAGAACCCAGTACTTC. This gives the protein CASSIRDRPKRTQYF.

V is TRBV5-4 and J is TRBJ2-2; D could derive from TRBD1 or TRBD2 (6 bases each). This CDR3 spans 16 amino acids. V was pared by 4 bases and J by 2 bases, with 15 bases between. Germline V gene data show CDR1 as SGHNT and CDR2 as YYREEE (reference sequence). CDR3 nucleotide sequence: TGTGCCAGCAGCCAGGGCGGGACACATAACACCGGGGAGCTGTTTTTT. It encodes CASSQGGTHNTGELFF.

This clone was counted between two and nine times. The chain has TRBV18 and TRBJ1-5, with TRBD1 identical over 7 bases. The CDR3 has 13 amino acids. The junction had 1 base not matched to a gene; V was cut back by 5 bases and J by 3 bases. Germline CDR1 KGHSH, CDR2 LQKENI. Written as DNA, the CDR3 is TGTGCCAGCTCAGACAGGGCCAATCAGCCCCAGCATTTT. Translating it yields CASSDRANQPQHF.

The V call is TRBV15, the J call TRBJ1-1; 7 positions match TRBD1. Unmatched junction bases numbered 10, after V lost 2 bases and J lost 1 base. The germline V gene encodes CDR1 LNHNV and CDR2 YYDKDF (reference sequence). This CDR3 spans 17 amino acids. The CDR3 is CATSRSSGGWGNTEAFF. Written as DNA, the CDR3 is TGTGCCACCAGCAGATCCTCAGGGGGTTGGGGGAACACTGAAGCTTTCTTT.

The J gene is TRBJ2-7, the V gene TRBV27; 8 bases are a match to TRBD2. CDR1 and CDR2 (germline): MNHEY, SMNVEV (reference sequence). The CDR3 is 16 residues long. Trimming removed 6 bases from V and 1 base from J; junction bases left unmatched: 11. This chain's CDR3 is CASRPVLLAGSYEQYF. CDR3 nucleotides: TGTGCCAGCAGACCGGTCCTTTTAGCGGGGTCCTACGAGCAGTACTTC.

CDR3 nucleotide sequence: TGTGCCAGCAGCGTAGGGGGGGGGAGACAGGGGACCCAAGAGACCCAGTACTTC. The encoded protein is CASSVGGGRQGTQETQYF. The J gene is TRBJ2-5, the V gene TRBV9; a weak D match, TRBD1 (8 bases). This CDR3 contains 18 residues. CDR1 and CDR2 (germline): SGDLS, YYNGEE. V was trimmed by 0 bases and J by 1 base, leaving 19 bases between them.

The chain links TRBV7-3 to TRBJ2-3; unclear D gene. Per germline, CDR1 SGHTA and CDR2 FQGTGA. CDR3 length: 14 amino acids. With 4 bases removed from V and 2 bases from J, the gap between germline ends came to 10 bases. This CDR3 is CASSSIGPTDTQYF. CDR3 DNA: TGTGCCAGCAGCTCCATCGGGCCCACAGATACGCAGTATTTT.

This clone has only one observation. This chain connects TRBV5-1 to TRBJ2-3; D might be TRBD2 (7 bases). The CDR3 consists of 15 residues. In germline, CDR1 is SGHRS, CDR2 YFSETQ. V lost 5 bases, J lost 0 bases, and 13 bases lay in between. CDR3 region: CASSPGGASTDTQYF. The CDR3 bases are TGCGCCAGCAGTCCTGGGGGGGCTAGCACAGATACGCAGTATTTT.

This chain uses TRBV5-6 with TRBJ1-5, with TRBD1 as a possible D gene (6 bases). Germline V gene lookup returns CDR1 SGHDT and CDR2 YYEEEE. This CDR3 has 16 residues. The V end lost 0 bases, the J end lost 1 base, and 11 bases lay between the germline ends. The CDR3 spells CASSLAHTGSNQPQHF. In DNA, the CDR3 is TGTGCCAGCAGCTTGGCCCACACAGGGAGCAATCAGCCCCAGCATTTT.

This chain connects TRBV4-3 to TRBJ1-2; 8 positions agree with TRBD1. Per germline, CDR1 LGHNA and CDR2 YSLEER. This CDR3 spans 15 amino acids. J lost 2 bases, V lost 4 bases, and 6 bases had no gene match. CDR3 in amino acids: CASSPDRQGNYGYTF. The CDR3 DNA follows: TGCGCCAGCAGCCCCGACAGACAGGGGAACTATGGCTACACCTTC.

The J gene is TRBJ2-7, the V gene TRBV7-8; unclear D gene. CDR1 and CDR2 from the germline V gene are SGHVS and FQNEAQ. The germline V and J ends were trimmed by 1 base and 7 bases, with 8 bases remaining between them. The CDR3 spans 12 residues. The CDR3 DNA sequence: TGTGCCAGCAGCTTAGAAGGTTGGGAGCAGTACTTC. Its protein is CASSLEGWEQYF.

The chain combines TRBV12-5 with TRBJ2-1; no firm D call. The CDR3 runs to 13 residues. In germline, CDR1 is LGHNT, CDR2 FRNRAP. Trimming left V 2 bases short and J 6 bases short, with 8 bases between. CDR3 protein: CASGLRGTNEQFF. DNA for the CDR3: TGTGCTAGTGGTTTGAGAGGTACCAATGAGCAGTTCTTC.